This TCR beta chain comes out of a study of cytomegalovirus exposure and HLA in healthy donors. Amplification used 60 Vbeta primers and 13 Jbeta primers. Here immunoSEQ multiplex PCR was the method, and the copy in TCRdb shows in-frame clones only, minus some. The repertoire holds roughly 290,000 clones, 85% to 90% seen once, with approximately 2.4% in the top ten. Samples came from healthy bone marrow donors. V lost 5 bases, J lost 0 bases, and 5 bases lay in between. Germline V gene sequence: CDR1 LNHNV, CDR2 YYDKDF (reference sequence). The CDR3 spans 14 residues. About this clone itself: Its antigen remains unidentified.

Whole-study findings and limits: For most subjects, TCR beta sequences were reported to predict HLA-A and HLA-B alleles with accuracy. There were a few CMV-associated chains whose specificity for CMV antigens was confirmed in vitro. A previous analysis found most TCR beta V segments productive roughly 87% or roughly 30% of the time.

The V and J genes are TRBV15 and TRBJ2-6; D call uncertain. The material sequenced was PBMCs. The origin of this receptor is a woman in her late teens or twenties in good health and CMV-seronegative. In DNA form, the CDR3 reads TGTGCCACCAGCGTACTCTCTGGGGCCAACGTCCTGACTTTC. It codes for CATSVLSGANVLTF.